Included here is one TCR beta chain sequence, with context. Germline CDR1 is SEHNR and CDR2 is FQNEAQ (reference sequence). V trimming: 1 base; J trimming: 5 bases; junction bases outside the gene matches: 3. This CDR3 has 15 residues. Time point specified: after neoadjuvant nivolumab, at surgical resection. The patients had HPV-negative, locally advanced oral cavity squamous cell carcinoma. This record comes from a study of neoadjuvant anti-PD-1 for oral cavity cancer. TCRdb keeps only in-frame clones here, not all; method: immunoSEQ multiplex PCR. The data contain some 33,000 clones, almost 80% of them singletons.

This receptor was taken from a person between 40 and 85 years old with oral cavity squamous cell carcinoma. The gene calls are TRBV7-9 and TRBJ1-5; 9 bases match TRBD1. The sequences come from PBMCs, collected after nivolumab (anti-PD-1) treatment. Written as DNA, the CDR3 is TGTGCCAGCAGCTTAGATAGGACAGGGGATCAGCCCCAGCATTTT. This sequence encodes CASSLDRTGDQPQHF.